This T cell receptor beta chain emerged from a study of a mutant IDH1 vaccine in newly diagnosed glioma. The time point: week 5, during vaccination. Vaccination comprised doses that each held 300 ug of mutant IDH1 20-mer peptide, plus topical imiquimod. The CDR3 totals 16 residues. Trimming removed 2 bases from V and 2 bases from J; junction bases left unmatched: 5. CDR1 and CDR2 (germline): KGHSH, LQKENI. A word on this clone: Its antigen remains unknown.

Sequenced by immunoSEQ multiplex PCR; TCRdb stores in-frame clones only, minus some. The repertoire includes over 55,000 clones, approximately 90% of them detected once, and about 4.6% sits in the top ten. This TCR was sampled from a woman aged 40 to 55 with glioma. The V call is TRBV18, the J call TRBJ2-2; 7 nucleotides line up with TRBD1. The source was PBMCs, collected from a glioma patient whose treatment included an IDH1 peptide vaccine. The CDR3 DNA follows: TGTGCCAGCTCACCAAACAGGGGCCCTAACACCGGGGAGCTGTTTTTT. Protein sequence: CASSPNRGPNTGELFF.